This TCR beta chain was obtained from a study of T cells after yellow fever vaccination. Study-level information: Low-cell-number fractions underwent preparation using SMART-Seq v4 Ultra Low Input. The study, taken as a whole, reports: Primary-vaccination clones mostly resurfaced post-booster (about 95% CD4, roughly 87% CD8).

This clonotype has only a few counts. The antigen is not known. Germline lookup yields CDR1 SGHTA and CDR2 FQGNSA. With V trimmed by 6 bases and J by 1 base, 8 bases remained unmatched. CDR3 size: 15 residues. A single record per CDR3 protein comes from TCRdb applying MiXCR to the 5' RACE reads. This sample has around 310,000 distinct CDR3 sequences, with roughly 4.3% found just once. The genes are TRBV7-2 and TRBJ1-2, with TRBD1 matching over 7 bases. This TCR was recovered from a man aged 18-30 years who received the YFV17D yellow fever vaccine. Sequenced material: PBMCs, taken 15 days after the yellow fever booster vaccination. The CDR3 loop reads CASSLTGAVNYGYTF. As DNA, the CDR3 is TGTGCCAGCAGTCTAACAGGGGCGGTTAACTATGGCTACACCTTC.